The following is a T cell receptor beta chain sequence with its context. Method: immunoSEQ multiplex PCR; TCRdb's copy keeps in-frame clones and lacks some. This sample carries 150,000 or so clones, 92% of them seen once, and the ten largest clones take 3% to 4%. Germline V lookup: CDR1 LGHDT, CDR2 YNNKEL (reference sequence). V lost 7 bases to trimming and J lost 0 bases; unmatched junction nucleotides: 11. CDR3 size: 16 residues. This record belongs to a study of T cell responses to AZD1222 COVID-19 vaccine. The receptor's source is an adult who received the AZD1222 COVID-19 vaccine. V is TRBV3-1 (or the pseudogene TRBV3-2) and J is TRBJ1-1, with TRBD1 identical over 7 bases. Sample: peripheral blood, taken 28 days after the second AZD1222 dose. CDR3: CASTTTWTGVNTEAFF. In nucleotides, the CDR3 is TGTGCCAGCACCACCACTTGGACAGGAGTGAACACTGAAGCTTTCTTT.